The 30 T cell receptor beta chains presented below share a single source sample, sequenced in a study of blood T cell repertoires in COVID-19. Profiled with immunoSEQ multiplex PCR; TCRdb holds only in-frame clones, not every one. The repertoire holds roughly 230,000 clones, with roughly 84% as singletons. Sequencing was done on a sample of PBMCs or T cells enriched from blood (not recorded which). These receptors came from a man aged 30-40 years in a cohort exposed to, infected with or recovered from COVID-19 (not recorded which).

This chain uses TRBV7-9 with TRBJ2-1, with 10 bases matching TRBD2. The V and J ends lost 5 bases and 4 bases, in that order; junction bases with no gene match: 5. CDR3 length: 15 amino acids. The V gene's germline CDR1 is SEHNR and CDR2 FQNEAQ (reference sequence). The CDR3 loop reads CASSPGLAVYNEQFF. DNA of the CDR3: TGTGCCAGCAGCCCCGGACTAGCGGTATACAATGAGCAGTTCTTC.

The V and J genes are TRBV6-5 and TRBJ2-2; TRBD2 agrees at 8 bases. With V trimmed by 4 bases and J by 1 base, 5 bases remained unmatched. The CDR3 has 16 amino acids. Germline V gene lookup returns CDR1 MNHEY and CDR2 SVGAGI. DNA for the CDR3: TGTGCCAGCAGTTCCCCCGGGAGGGTGAACACCGGGGAGCTGTTTTTT. It yields the protein CASSSPGRVNTGELFF.

The V call is TRBV5-1, the J call TRBJ2-7, with 10 bases that match TRBD1. The CDR3 runs to 12 residues. The ends lost 7 bases at V and 3 bases at J; junction bases unmatched: 1. CDR1 and CDR2 (germline): SGHRS, YFSETQ. CDR3 region: CASGTGDYEQYF. The CDR3 coding sequence is TGCGCCAGCGGGACAGGGGACTACGAGCAGTACTTC.

The chain joins TRBV7-8 to TRBJ1-2, with D unclear. The CDR3 has 15 amino acids. In germline, CDR1 is SGHVS, CDR2 FQNEAQ. Trimming stripped 1 base from V and 1 base from J, with 10 bases between. The CDR3 sequence: CASSLDVGVNYGYTF. Written as DNA, the CDR3 is TGTGCCAGCAGCTTAGACGTCGGGGTTAACTATGGCTACACCTTC. The variable domain in full, with the rest retrieved from reference TRBV7-8 and TRBJ1-2, is GAGVSQSPRYKVAKRGQDVALRCDPISGHVSLFWYQQALGQGPEFLTYFQNEAQLDKSGLPSDRFFAERPEGSVSTLKIQRTQQEDSAVYLCASSLDVGVNYGYTFGSGTRLTVV.

This chain links TRBV5-1 with TRBJ2-5, with 8 positions matching TRBD2. CDR1 is SGHRS, CDR2 YFSETQ, per germline. Trimming at V came to 7 bases and at J to 2 bases, leaving 22 bases not matched to a gene. CDR3 size: 19 residues. CDR3 residues: CASRGRGGRNYKLQETQYF. CDR3 bases: TGCGCCAGCCGGGGGCGTGGCGGGAGGAATTATAAGCTACAAGAGACCCAGTACTTC.

The rearrangement joins TRBV18 to TRBJ1-1, with 7 bases fitting TRBD1. The germline V gene has CDR1 KGHSH and CDR2 LQKENI. There are 16 residues in the CDR3. After removal of 3 bases from V and 0 bases from J, the junction contained 7 bases not matched to a gene. The CDR3 protein is CASSPAGGILNTEAFF. As DNA, the CDR3 is TGTGCCAGCTCACCGGCAGGGGGAATTCTGAACACTGAAGCTTTCTTT.

The chain recombines TRBV21-1 with TRBJ1-5; no DNA check was done on the table's D call, TRBD1. TRBV21-1 is shown as a pseudogene. This CDR3 region has 12 residues. The CDR3 region has the DNA TGTGCCATCCTACGACAGGTCGGGGCCCAGCATTTT. Its protein is CAILRQVGAQHF.

This chain uses TRBV7-3 with TRBJ2-3, with D maybe TRBD1 (6 bases). The CDR3 is 14 amino acids. Germline V gene data show CDR1 as SGHTA and CDR2 as FQGTGA. V was pared by 4 bases and J by 1 base, with 9 bases between. CDR3 residues: CASSSAGGTDTQYF. CDR3 nucleotides: TGTGCCAGCAGCTCCGCAGGGGGCACAGATACGCAGTATTTT.

This chain connects TRBV19 to TRBJ1-2; weak D call: TRBD1 (5 bases). This CDR3 is 14 amino acids long. Trimming removed 2 bases from V and 6 bases from J, with 13 bases in between. Germline CDR1 and CDR2: LNHDA and SQIVND (reference sequence). The CDR3 region is CASSIRGQGNGYTF. CDR3 DNA: TGTGCCAGTAGTATAAGGGGCCAGGGTAATGGCTACACCTTC.

The chain is built from TRBV6-2 or TRBV6-3 and TRBJ2-7; 7 nucleotides align to TRBD1. This CDR3 spans 17 amino acids. V was pared by 2 bases and J by 4 bases, with 14 bases of the junction left unmatched. Germline CDR1 reads MNHEY; CDR2 reads SVGEGT. This chain's CDR3 is CASSYPPRTGWGYEQYF. The DNA of the CDR3 is TGTGCCAGCAGTTACCCACCTCGGACAGGTTGGGGTTACGAGCAGTACTTC.

The chain couples TRBV6-5 to TRBJ1-4, with unresolved D. CDR3 length equals 13 residues. Germline V lookup: CDR1 MNHEY, CDR2 SVGAGI. V was clipped by 6 bases and J by 0 bases, with 5 bases between them. The CDR3 DNA reads TGTGCCAGCAGACATGCAACTAATGAAAAACTGTTTTTT. Translating gives CASRHATNEKLFF.

The CDR3 reads CASRPRGAHYGYTF. Written as DNA, the CDR3 is TGTGCCAGCAGACCACGGGGGGCCCACTATGGCTACACCTTC. The chain combines TRBV2 with TRBJ1-2; D might be TRBD1 (6 bases). CDR3 length equals 14 residues. Germline assignment: CDR1 SNHLY and CDR2 FYNNEI. V was shortened by 6 bases and J by 3 bases, with 14 bases between the two germline ends. Complete variable domain (other parts from reference TRBV2 and TRBJ1-2): EPEVTQTPSHQVTQMGQEVILRCVPISNHLYFYWYRQILGQKVEFLVSFYNNEISEKSEIFDDQFSVERPDGSNFTLKIRSTKLEDSAMYFCASRPRGAHYGYTFGSGTRLTVV.

The chain has TRBV4-3 and TRBJ1-1; 9 bases fit TRBD1. This CDR3 comprises 15 residues. J lost 6 bases, V lost 4 bases, and 9 bases had no gene match. From germline, CDR1 is LGHNA and CDR2 YSLEER. As DNA, the CDR3 is TGCGCCAGCAGCCGGGATCGCACAGGGGGCTCTGAAGCTTTCTTT. Its protein is CASSRDRTGGSEAFF.

The V gene is TRBV21-1, the J gene TRBJ2-2; the table gives TRBD1 as D, unverified against the DNA. TRBV21-1 is a documented pseudogene. The CDR3 is 18 amino acids. The CDR3 loop reads CASSKVGQGDRNTGELFF. The CDR3 nucleotides are TGTGCCAGCAGCAAAGTGGGCCAGGGGGACAGGAACACCGGGGAGCTGTTTTTT.

The CDR3, as DNA: TGTGCCAGCGGAACAGGGAGCACAGATACGCAGTATTTT. As protein: CASGTGSTDTQYF. The V call is TRBV9, the J call TRBJ2-3; D perhaps matches TRBD1 (6 bases). V gave up 7 bases and J gave up 0 bases, with 9 bases separating them. This CDR3 is 13 amino acids long. The germline V gene has CDR1 SGDLS and CDR2 YYNGEE.

V and J are TRBV2 and TRBJ1-1; unclear D gene. Germline V gene data show CDR1 as SNHLY and CDR2 as FYNNEI. Trimming shortened V by 8 bases and J by 8 bases, and 12 bases separated the two germline ends. The length of the CDR3 is 11 residues. The CDR3 DNA is TGTGCCAGCGTCCGGGATGTGGAAGCTTTCTTT. The encoded protein is CASVRDVEAFF. The full variable domain, in which reference TRBV2 and TRBJ1-1 provide the parts outside the CDR3, is EPEVTQTPSHQVTQMGQEVILRCVPISNHLYFYWYRQILGQKVEFLVSFYNNEISEKSEIFDDQFSVERPDGSNFTLKIRSTKLEDSAMYFCASVRDVEAFFGQGTRLTVV.

This chain connects TRBV10-2 to TRBJ2-7; TRBD2 aligns across 8 bases. The CDR3 sequence is 14 residues long. Trimming took 8 bases from V and 5 from J; bases not matched to a gene: 11. The germline V gene encodes CDR1 WSHSY and CDR2 SAAADI. The CDR3 loop reads CASRGGGGDHEQYF. CDR3 in DNA: TGCGCCAGCCGGGGGGGTGGGGGAGACCACGAGCAGTACTTC.

This clone has only a few counts. The V gene is TRBV7-2, the J gene TRBJ1-6, with 7 nucleotides matching TRBD1. This CDR3 has 14 residues. V was pared by 4 bases and J by 7 bases, with 4 bases of the junction left unmatched. Germline loops: CDR1 SGHTA, CDR2 FQGNSA. This chain's CDR3 is CASSSTGFNSPLHF. CDR3 bases: TGTGCCAGCAGCTCGACAGGGTTCAATTCACCCCTCCACTTT.

V is TRBV3-1 (or the pseudogene TRBV3-2) and J is TRBJ2-5; 7 nucleotides match TRBD2. The V segment lost 0 bases and the J segment 1 base; nucleotides outside the gene matches: 11. Germline V gene lookup returns CDR1 LGHDT and CDR2 YNNKEL (reference sequence). The CDR3 sequence is 18 residues long. The CDR3 loop is CASSQDHISGGLQETQYF. The DNA of the CDR3 is TGTGCCAGCAGCCAAGATCACATATCGGGAGGACTCCAAGAGACCCAGTACTTC.

V gene TRBV24-1 combines with J gene TRBJ2-7; tentative D call: TRBD2 (5 bases). This CDR3 is 13 amino acids long. Per germline, CDR1 KGHDR and CDR2 SFDVKD. The ends were cut back, 4 bases at V and 5 bases at J, with 11 bases in the middle. The DNA for the CDR3 is TGTGCCACCAGTGAACCGGGGATCCACGAGCAGTACTTC. Translated: CATSEPGIHEQYF.

In its sample, this clone was seen once. This chain links TRBV28 with TRBJ1-1, with D uncertain. The CDR3 is 12 amino acids. Trimming stripped 3 bases from V and 6 bases from J, with 8 bases between. Germline CDR1 and CDR2: MDHEN and SYDVKM. The DNA of the CDR3 is TGTGCCAGCAGTTTTGAGTTCGCTGAAGCTTTCTTT. It encodes CASSFEFAEAFF.

The V call is TRBV18, the J call TRBJ2-1, with 10 nucleotides matching TRBD2. V was clipped by 3 bases and J by 4 bases; unmatched bases: 6. This CDR3 contains 16 residues. Germline assignment: CDR1 KGHSH and CDR2 LQKENI. As DNA, the CDR3 is TGTGCCAGCTCACCGCCAAGCGGGAGGGGTTACAATGAGCAGTTCTTC. Encoded protein: CASSPPSGRGYNEQFF.

The rearrangement uses TRBV3-1 (or the pseudogene TRBV3-2) and TRBJ1-6; 7 nucleotides line up with TRBD1. Trimming cost V 0 bases and J 7 bases; bases outside gene matches: 9. This CDR3 region has 17 residues. Germline lookup yields CDR1 LGHDT and CDR2 YNNKEL (reference sequence). The CDR3: CASSQDPLGTANSPLHF. CDR3 DNA: TGTGCCAGCAGCCAAGATCCCTTAGGGACAGCCAATTCACCCCTCCACTTT.

This chain connects TRBV4-1 to TRBJ2-1, with 11 bases identical to TRBD2. Germline lookup yields CDR1 MGHRA and CDR2 YSYEKL. The junction had 3 bases not matched to a gene; V was cut back by 1 base and J by 4 bases. The CDR3 has 16 residues. CDR3 sequence: CASSQGTSGLYNEQFF. The CDR3 coding sequence is TGCGCCAGCAGCCAAGGGACTAGCGGGTTATACAATGAGCAGTTCTTC.

This clone appeared a single time. The chain couples TRBV28 to TRBJ2-1, with TRBD2 matching over 14 bases. Germline V CDR1 and CDR2: MDHEN, SYDVKM. The junction had 6 bases not matched to a gene; V was cut back by 3 bases and J by 5 bases. CDR3 size: 17 residues. The DNA of the CDR3 is TGTGCCAGCAGTTTTAGTCCGGGACTAGCGGGAGACAATGAGCAGTTCTTC. Translating it yields CASSFSPGLAGDNEQFF.

The count of this clone is one. The V call is TRBV9, the J call TRBJ2-7, with a tentative D call TRBD2 (8 bases). V was trimmed by 1 base and J by 3 bases, leaving 14 bases between them. This CDR3 is 15 amino acids long. Germline V lookup: CDR1 SGDLS, CDR2 YYNGEE. The CDR3 region has the DNA TGTGCCAGCAGCGTAAGTAGCGGGACAGACTACGAGCAGTACTTC. Its translation is CASSVSSGTDYEQYF. The full variable domain, rest sourced from reference TRBV9 and TRBJ2-7, is DSGVTQTPKHLITATGQRVTLRCSPRSGDLSVYWYQQSLDQGLQFLIQYYNGEERAKGNILERFSAQQFPDLHSELNLSSLELGDSALYFCASSVSSGTDYEQYFGPGTRLTVT.

The chain employs TRBV5-4 and TRBJ1-1; 9 positions agree with TRBD1. V lost 2 bases and J lost 6; bases outside the gene matches: 5. There are 14 residues in the CDR3. Germline CDR1 SGHNT, CDR2 YYREEE (reference sequence). CDR3 bases: TGTGCCAGCAGCTTCGGACAGGGGCGGCCTGAAGCTTTCTTT. Protein: CASSFGQGRPEAFF.

The chain employs TRBV3-1 (or the pseudogene TRBV3-2) and TRBJ2-1; 8 bases line up with TRBD2. Losses at the gene ends were 1 base for V and 8 bases for J; bases not matched to a gene: 7. The CDR3 is 15 residues long. In germline, CDR1 is LGHDT, CDR2 YNNKEL (reference sequence). The CDR3 protein is CASSQGAGDLDEQFF. CDR3 in DNA: TGTGCCAGCAGCCAAGGAGCGGGAGATCTCGATGAGCAGTTCTTC.

This chain joins TRBV9 and TRBJ2-3, with TRBD2 matching 10 bases. The ends lost 6 bases at V and 4 bases at J; junction bases unmatched: 5. The V gene's germline CDR1 is SGDLS and CDR2 YYNGEE. The CDR3 is made up of 14 amino acids. CDR3 sequence (DNA): TGTGCCAGCAATCCTAGCGGGAGTGCAGATACGCAGTATTTT. It yields the protein CASNPSGSADTQYF.

This rearrangement joins TRBV5-1 to TRBJ1-2; D uncertain. Germline-derived CDR1 and CDR2 are SGHRS and YFSETQ. The CDR3 extends over 14 amino acids. Between the trimmed V and J ends, which lost 0 bases and 4 bases, there was a span of 10 bases. The CDR3 protein is CASSLGQVTYGYTF. DNA for the CDR3: TGCGCCAGCAGCTTGGGGCAGGTTACCTATGGCTACACCTTC.